This T cell receptor beta chain was obtained from a study of shared clonotypes between healthy human individuals. Broader study findings: Limited genetic and exposure-history diversity came from having few donors.

With respect to this clone: The antigen is undetermined.

This CDR3 is 12 amino acids long. Germline V gene lookup returns CDR1 LNHDA and CDR2 SQIVND (reference sequence). Trimming left V 6 bases short and J 1 base short, with 6 bases between. The method was immunoSEQ multiplex PCR; TCRdb's version includes in-frame clones alone and lacks a portion of them. Of millions of clones listed, 85% to 95% were seen once; the top ten hold about 0.13%. The chain combines TRBV19 with TRBJ2-5; a weak D match, TRBD2 (5 bases). Sequencing input: naive CD4+ T cells sorted from blood. Subset of the sample: CD45RA+ positively selected. This receptor was obtained from a young man in good health. The CDR3 DNA follows: TGTGCCAGTAGGGGAGCCCAAGAGACCCAGTACTTC. This translates into CASRGAQETQYF.